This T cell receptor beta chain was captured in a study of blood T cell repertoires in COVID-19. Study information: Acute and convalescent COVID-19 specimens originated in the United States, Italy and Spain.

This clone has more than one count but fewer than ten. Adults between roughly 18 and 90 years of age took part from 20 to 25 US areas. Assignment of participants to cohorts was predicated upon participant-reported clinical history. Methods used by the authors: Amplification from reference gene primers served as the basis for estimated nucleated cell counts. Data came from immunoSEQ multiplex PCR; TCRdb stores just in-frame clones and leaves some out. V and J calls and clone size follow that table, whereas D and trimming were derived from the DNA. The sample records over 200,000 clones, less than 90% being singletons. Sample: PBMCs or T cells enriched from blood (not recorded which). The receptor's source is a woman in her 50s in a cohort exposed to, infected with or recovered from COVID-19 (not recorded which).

The CDR3 DNA is TGTGCCAGCAAGGGGACTATAAACACCGGGGAGCTGTTTTTT. Its protein product is CASKGTINTGELFF. The V and J genes are TRBV2 and TRBJ2-2; 7 positions agree with TRBD2. CDR1 is SNHLY, CDR2 FYNNEI, per germline. The CDR3 is 14 amino acids. J lost 2 bases, V lost 7 bases, and 4 bases had no gene match.